The T cell receptor beta chain under discussion was sequenced for a study of control samples from healthy donors and cancer patients. Trimming took off 2 bases at V and 3 bases at J, with 1 base between the two ends. The CDR3 has 11 residues. CDR1 and CDR2 from the germline V gene are MDHEN and SYDVKM. This table comes from immunoSEQ multiplex PCR, and its TCRdb copy is limited to in-frame clones, with some not included. The sample includes approximately 230,000 clones, approximately 80% of them seen just once. Comment on this clone: At the DNA level, this CDR3 is encoded by other sequences in the same sample as well.

The V call is TRBV28, the J call TRBJ1-1; D is undetermined. The receptor was isolated from a woman aged 60-70 years with lung cancer. The sequencing input was PBMCs. CDR3 sequence reads: CASSLDTEAFF. For the CDR3, the DNA is TGTGCCAGCAGTTTAGACACTGAAGCTTTCTTT. The complete variable domain, with remaining parts taken from reference TRBV28 and TRBJ1-1, reads DVKVTQSSRYLVKRTGEKVFLECVQDMDHENMFWYRQDPGLGLRLIYFSYDVKMKEKGDIPEGYSVSREKKERFSLILESASTNQTSMYLCASSLDTEAFFGQGTRLTVV.